The T cell receptor (beta chain) described here comes from a study of blood T cell repertoires in COVID-19. Study context: In each case, the material was cDNA or gDNA derived from T cells, B-cell-depleted T cells, or PBMCs.

Germline trimming cut 3 bases from V and 5 bases from J; bases unmatched to any gene: 5. Germline CDR1 is LGHDT and CDR2 is YNNKEL (reference sequence). The CDR3 extends over 15 amino acids. Here immunoSEQ multiplex PCR was the method, and the copy in TCRdb shows in-frame clones only, minus some. Here the sample spans approximately 52,000 clones, 90% being singletons. Specimen: peripheral blood. The clonotype was recovered from a human donor in a cohort sampled during active COVID-19. This chain connects TRBV3-1 (or the pseudogene TRBV3-2) to TRBJ2-5; 11 bases align to TRBD2. The CDR3: CASSHFLAGGETQYF. DNA of the CDR3: TGTGCCAGCAGCCACTTTTTAGCGGGAGGGGAGACCCAGTACTTC.